This TCR beta chain was sequenced for a study of blood T cell repertoires in COVID-19. Overall study: Samples of COVID-19 (acute and convalescent) were obtained from the United States, Italy and Spain. Sample material is recorded as cDNA or gDNA derived from T cells, B-cell-depleted T cells, or PBMCs.

TCRdb's table, derived via immunoSEQ multiplex PCR, lists solely in-frame clones and lacks some. The repertoire has around 120,000 clones, approximately 80% of them found once; the top ten carry under 2.5%. The sequenced sample consisted of peripheral blood. This receptor was identified in a man aged 65 to 79 with acute or convalescent COVID-19.

CDR3 DNA: TGCAGCGTTGGAGGACAGCACGTTGGTAGCTACACCTTC. This translates into CSVGGQHVGSYTF. This chain joins TRBV29-1 and TRBJ1-2, with D possibly matching TRBD1 (6 bases). The CDR3 has 13 amino acids. Looked up from germline, CDR1 is SQVTM and CDR2 is ANQGSEA. V lost 4 bases to trimming and J lost 9 bases, with 18 bases between them.